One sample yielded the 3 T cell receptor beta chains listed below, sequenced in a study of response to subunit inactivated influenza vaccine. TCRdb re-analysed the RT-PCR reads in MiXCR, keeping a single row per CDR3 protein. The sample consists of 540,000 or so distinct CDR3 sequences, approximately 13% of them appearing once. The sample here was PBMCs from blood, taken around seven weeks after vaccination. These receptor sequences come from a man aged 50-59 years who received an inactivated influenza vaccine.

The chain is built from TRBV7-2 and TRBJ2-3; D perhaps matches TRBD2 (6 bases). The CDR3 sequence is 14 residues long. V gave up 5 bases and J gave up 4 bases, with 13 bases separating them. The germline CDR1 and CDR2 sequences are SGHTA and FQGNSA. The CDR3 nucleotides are TGTGCCAGCAGCCCTCGGAGGGCAGCAGATACGCAGTATTTT. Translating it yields CASSPRRAADTQYF.

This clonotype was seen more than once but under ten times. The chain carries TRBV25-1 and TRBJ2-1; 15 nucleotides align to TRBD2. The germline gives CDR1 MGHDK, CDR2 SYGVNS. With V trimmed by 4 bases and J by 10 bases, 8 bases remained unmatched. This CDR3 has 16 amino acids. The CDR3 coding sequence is TGTGCCAGCAGTGCCCCGGGACTAGCGGGGGGACGCGAGCAGTTCTTC. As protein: CASSAPGLAGGREQFF.

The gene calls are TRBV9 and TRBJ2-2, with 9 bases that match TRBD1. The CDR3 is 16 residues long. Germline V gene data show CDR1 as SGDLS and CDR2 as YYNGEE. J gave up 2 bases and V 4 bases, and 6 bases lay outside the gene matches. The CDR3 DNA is TGTGCCAGCAGCACCCGGACAGGGGTTAACACCGGGGAGCTGTTTTTT. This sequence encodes CASSTRTGVNTGELFF.